A selection of T cell receptor beta chains follows, all from one sample in a study of Ad26.COV2.S vaccination and SARS-CoV-2 variants. The protocol was immunoSEQ multiplex PCR, while the TCRdb copy is restricted to in-frame clones and leaves out a portion. The data contain about 350,000 clones, 70% to 90% of them singletons. Sequences were derived from peripheral blood, sampled in a trial of Ad26.COV2.S vaccine versus placebo. Source of these receptors: a person between 18 and 59 years old who received the Ad26.COV2.S COVID-19 vaccine or a placebo. Both conserved end residues are part of each CDR3. The D gene is left open where the match is weak. Some rows mark clone size as missing; the rest say once, few, many or name a class of expanded clone.

j_gene,abundance,d_gene,v_gene,CDR3aa,CDR3nt
TRBJ1-5,NA,TRBD1,TRBV29-1,CSVAPTGVDQPQHF,TGCAGCGTGGCCCCGACAGGGGTGGATCAGCCCCAGCATTTT
TRBJ2-5,NA,NA,TRBV13,CASSLDSGTETQYF,TGTGCCAGCAGCTTAGATTCCGGGACCGAGACCCAGTACTTC
TRBJ1-3,NA,NA,TRBV11-2,CASSSRGQGNTIYF,TGTGCCAGCAGCTCTCGTGGGCAAGGAAACACCATATATTTT
TRBJ2-2,NA,NA,TRBV5-4,CASSTPQGYTGELFF,TGTGCCAGCAGCACCCCCCAGGGGTACACCGGGGAGCTGTTTTTT
TRBJ1-1,NA,TRBD1,TRBV7-3,CASSSTTGAGTEAFF,TGTGCCAGCAGCTCGACAACAGGGGCGGGCACTGAAGCTTTCTTT
TRBJ1-3,once,NA,TRBV18,CASSPRILGNTIYF,TGTGCCAGCTCACCACGGATACTAGGAAACACCATATATTTT
TRBJ2-6,once,TRBD1,TRBV10-3,CAISVTSGTGGSGANVLTF,TGTGCCATCAGTGTAACCTCCGGGACAGGGGGATCTGGGGCCAACGTCCTGACTTTC
TRBJ2-7,NA,NA,TRBV5-1,CASSSGRTPYEQYF,TGCGCCAGCAGCTCGGGGCGGACCCCCTACGAGCAGTACTTC
TRBJ2-4,NA,TRBD2,TRBV10-1,CASSPQGLAAYF,TGCGCCAGCAGCCCCCAGGGACTAGCGGCCTACTTC
TRBJ2-3,NA,TRBD2,TRBV15,CATSRGPASGASSTQYF,TGTGCCACCAGCAGAGGCCCGGCTAGCGGGGCAAGTAGTACGCAGTATTTT